Below, 23 T cell receptor beta chains from the same sample are listed, as sequenced in a study of shared clonotypes between healthy human individuals. Produced via immunoSEQ multiplex PCR; TCRdb's table is partial and in-frame only. In the table there are 2 million to 2.5 million clones, about 94% of which are singletons. The sequenced material came from naive CD4+ T cells sorted from blood. As to subset: CD45RA+ positively selected. The origin of the receptors is a man younger than 30 in good health.

This clone has a single count. The genes are TRBV7-2 and TRBJ2-7; D possibly corresponds to TRBD2 (6 bases). Germline loops: CDR1 SGHTA, CDR2 FQGNSA. The CDR3 sequence is 18 residues long. With 5 bases removed from V and 1 base from J, the gap between germline ends came to 24 bases. The CDR3, as DNA: TGTGCCAGCAGCCGCCAGTCTGGAGGGCTAGCTGGTTCCTACGAGCAGTACTTC. It encodes CASSRQSGGLAGSYEQYF.

This clone has only a few counts. In the same sample, other DNA sequences code for this CDR3. V is TRBV5-6 and J is TRBJ2-7; TRBD1 matches 10 bases. Germline V gene lookup returns CDR1 SGHDT and CDR2 YYEEEE. The CDR3 is 14 residues long. Losses at the gene ends were 3 bases for V and 2 bases for J; bases not matched to a gene: 2. CDR3 protein: CASSSGTGAYEQYF. Written as DNA, the CDR3 is TGTGCCAGCAGCTCCGGGACAGGGGCCTACGAGCAGTACTTC.

The chain links TRBV7-9 to TRBJ2-1; 7 bases agree with TRBD1. V trimming: 0 bases; J trimming: 11 bases; junction bases outside the gene matches: 10. CDR3 length equals 15 residues. CDR1 SEHNR and CDR2 FQNEAQ come from the germline V gene (reference sequence). DNA of the CDR3: TGTGCCAGCAGCTTAGCCGGGACAGAGAAAATTCAGCAGTTCTTC. Translating it yields CASSLAGTEKIQQFF.

The chain employs TRBV29-1 and TRBJ1-4; D unresolved. The germline CDR1 and CDR2 sequences are SQVTM and ANQGSEA. The CDR3 extends over 13 amino acids. V was trimmed by 7 bases and J by 3 bases, leaving 12 bases between them. The CDR3 protein is CSADSGANEKLFF. As DNA, the CDR3 is TGCAGCGCCGATTCTGGGGCTAATGAAAAACTGTTTTTT.

A single count supports this clone. The V call is TRBV6-6, the J call TRBJ1-4; D is uncertain. The V end lost 6 bases, the J end lost 6 bases, and 11 bases lay between the germline ends. The CDR3 extends over 13 amino acids. CDR1 MNHNY and CDR2 SVGAGI come from the germline V gene (reference sequence). CDR3 nucleotides: TGTGCCAGCAGCGCCACGGCTCATGAAAAACTGTTTTTT. Translating it yields CASSATAHEKLFF.

The chain joins TRBV9 to TRBJ1-5, with TRBD1 as a possible D gene (6 bases). Germline CDR1 reads SGDLS; CDR2 reads YYNGEE. The CDR3 runs 18 residues. V was cut by 1 base and J by 2 bases, with 19 bases left in between. CDR3 protein: CASSVKYRARTGNQPQHF. DNA for the CDR3: TGTGCCAGCAGCGTAAAATACAGGGCAAGGACAGGCAATCAGCCCCAGCATTTT.

Worth noting for this clone: Other DNA sequences from this sample encode an identical CDR3 as well. This sequence joins TRBV19 and TRBJ1-6; a possible D gene is TRBD1 (6 bases). V dropped 4 bases and J dropped 4 bases, with 8 bases sitting between them. Germline assignment: CDR1 LNHDA and CDR2 SQIVND (reference sequence). The CDR3 loop spans 14 amino acids. CDR3: CASSTQGYNSPLHF. CDR3 nucleotide sequence: TGTGCCAGTAGTACACAGGGTTATAATTCACCCCTCCACTTT.

J is TRBJ1-6 and V is TRBV28; 8 positions agree with TRBD1. J was trimmed by 6 bases and V by 5 bases; bases with no gene match: 6. This CDR3 is 15 amino acids long. Germline lookup yields CDR1 MDHEN and CDR2 SYDVKM. CDR3 residues: CASSVDRASNSPLHF. DNA for the CDR3: TGTGCCAGCAGTGTGGACAGGGCAAGTAATTCACCCCTCCACTTT.

The chain uses TRBV4-1 and TRBJ2-7; 8 nucleotides agree with TRBD2. Germline loops: CDR1 MGHRA, CDR2 YSYEKL. The CDR3 spans 15 residues. The junction had 8 bases not matched to a gene; V was cut back by 4 bases and J by 3 bases. The CDR3, as DNA: TGCGCCAGCAGCCGGGACCGGGGGGGAAACTACGAGCAGTACTTC. Its protein product is CASSRDRGGNYEQYF.

The gene calls are TRBV6-1 and TRBJ1-5, with 7 bases that match TRBD1. CDR1 and CDR2 from the germline V gene are MNHNS and SASEGT. The CDR3 has 14 residues. The V segment lost 11 bases and the J segment 6 bases; nucleotides outside the gene matches: 13. The DNA for the CDR3 is TGTGCCGCCGGGGGGCGACAGGGAGCTCAGCCCCAGCATTTT. Its translation is CAAGGRQGAQPQHF.

The CDR3 DNA reads as TGTGCCAGCAGCAAGGGAGCGGGGGGGCCGACAGATACGCAGTATTTT. This gives the protein CASSKGAGGPTDTQYF. The chain employs TRBV5-4 and TRBJ2-3; 10 bases are shared with TRBD2. The V gene end was trimmed by 4 bases and the J gene end by 3 bases; junction bases not matched to a gene: 8. The CDR3 runs 16 residues. CDR1 and CDR2 (germline): SGHNT, YYREEE (reference sequence).

The genes are TRBV6-1 and TRBJ2-2; D call uncertain. The ends were cut back, 6 bases at V and 5 bases at J, with 10 bases in the middle. The CDR3 has 13 amino acids. CDR1 and CDR2 from the germline V gene are MNHNS and SASEGT. This CDR3 reads CASSLLATGELFF. CDR3 nucleotide sequence: TGTGCCAGCAGCCTTTTGGCGACCGGGGAGCTGTTTTTT.

J is TRBJ1-2 and V is TRBV5-3; D remains unclear. TRBV5-3 is annotated as an ORF whose role is uncertain. CDR3 length: 17 amino acids. V lost 4 bases to trimming and J lost 2 bases, with 21 bases between them. The CDR3 nucleotides are TGTGCCAGAAGCCGCGACCCGACCCCCAAAGAAAACTATGGCTACACCTTC. Translated, it gives CARSRDPTPKENYGYTF.

The chain carries TRBV19 and TRBJ2-1, with a tentative D call TRBD1 (6 bases). The CDR3 length is 15 residues. Trimming removed 1 base at V and 4 bases at J, with 11 bases between. The germline V gene encodes CDR1 LNHDA and CDR2 SQIVND (reference sequence). This chain's CDR3 is CASSIGDILYNEQFF. Written as DNA, the CDR3 is TGTGCCAGTAGTATAGGGGACATCCTATACAATGAGCAGTTCTTC.

V is TRBV5-1 and J is TRBJ2-5; 9 bases fit TRBD1. Germline V gene data show CDR1 as SGHRS and CDR2 as YFSETQ. CDR3 length equals 16 residues. The junction had 9 bases not matched to a gene; V was cut back by 3 bases and J by 3 bases. The CDR3 spells CASSWGQGAIKETQYF. The CDR3 DNA follows: TGCGCCAGCAGCTGGGGACAGGGTGCAATCAAAGAGACCCAGTACTTC.

This clone occurred once. The CDR3, as DNA: TGTGCCAGCTCACATACAGCGGGAGTGGTGTCCTACAATGAGCAGTTCTTC. Its translation: CASSHTAGVVSYNEQFF. The chain recombines TRBV18 with TRBJ2-1, with 8 nucleotides matching TRBD2. Trimming removed 4 bases from V and 1 base from J; junction bases left unmatched: 9. The CDR3 is made up of 17 amino acids. CDR1 is KGHSH, CDR2 LQKENI, per germline.

In the case of this clone: The sample has other DNA sequences that encode this CDR3 too. CDR3 DNA sequence: TGTGCCAGCAGCTTAGAATCCAGCGCGAACACCGGGGAGCTGTTTTTT. It translates to CASSLESSANTGELFF. The J gene is TRBJ2-2, the V gene TRBV7-2, with D unresolved. The CDR3 loop spans 16 amino acids. Germline V gene sequence: CDR1 SGHTA, CDR2 FQGNSA. V was pared by 1 base and J by 0 bases, with 9 bases between.

Comment on this clone: Mismatch with germline at one junction end may stem from a read error. The chain couples TRBV6-5 to TRBJ1-3; D remains unclear. This CDR3 contains 13 residues. The germline V gene has CDR1 MNHEY and CDR2 SVGAGI. The CDR3, as DNA: TGTGCCAGCAGCCGACCCGAGGGAAACGCCATATATTTT. Translation gives CASSRPEGNAIYF.

This clone appeared a few times. This chain links TRBV7-3 with TRBJ1-2, with 9 bases matching TRBD1. The CDR3 totals 14 residues. Germline CDR1 is SGHTA and CDR2 is FQGTGA. V dropped 5 bases and J dropped 7; count of bases not matched to a gene: 8. The CDR3 sequence: CASSPGQGGGGYTF. CDR3 sequence (DNA): TGTGCCAGCAGCCCGGGACAGGGAGGAGGTGGCTACACCTTC.

A note on this clone: Other DNA variants within this sample encode the same CDR3. The chain is built from TRBV5-1 and TRBJ2-7; the D gene is possibly TRBD2 (5 bases). Per germline, CDR1 SGHRS and CDR2 YFSETQ. The CDR3 covers 15 residues. Trimming removed 0 bases from V and 0 bases from J, with 10 bases in between. The CDR3, as DNA: TGCGCCAGCAGCTTGGTAGGTGGGAGCTCCTACGAGCAGTACTTC. Protein: CASSLVGGSSYEQYF.

J is TRBJ2-5 and V is TRBV5-4; tentatively, D is TRBD1 or TRBD2 (5 bases each). The CDR3 has 14 amino acids. Trimming took off 5 bases at V and 5 bases at J, with 16 bases between the two ends. Germline-derived CDR1 and CDR2 are SGHNT and YYREEE (reference sequence). CDR3 sequence (DNA): TGTGCCAGCAGTCCTCAGGGACGGCTGGAGACCCAGTACTTC. Its translation: CASSPQGRLETQYF.

The chain employs TRBV18 and TRBJ2-7, with D perhaps assigned TRBD1 or TRBD2 (5 bases each). The V and J ends lost 3 bases and 2 bases respectively, with 17 bases between them. This CDR3 has 16 residues. Germline CDR1 reads KGHSH; CDR2 reads LQKENI. The CDR3 nucleotides are TGTGCCAGCTCACCGCCGACCGGGACGGAAACCTACGAGCAGTACTTC. The encoded protein is CASSPPTGTETYEQYF.

About this clone: This same CDR3 is encoded by further DNA sequences in the sample. The chain links TRBV5-1 to TRBJ1-2; D unclear. Trimming removed 0 bases at V and 1 base at J, with 4 bases between. In germline, CDR1 is SGHRS, CDR2 YFSETQ. This CDR3 spans 13 amino acids. CDR3 sequence reads: CASSLDSNYGYTF. For the CDR3, the DNA is TGCGCCAGCAGCTTGGATAGTAACTATGGCTACACCTTC. The whole variable domain, filled in from reference TRBV5-1 and TRBJ1-2, reads KAGVTQTPRYLIKTRGQQVTLSCSPISGHRSVSWYQQTPGQGLQFLFEYFSETQRNKGNFPGRFSGRQFSNSRSEMNVSTLELGDSALYLCASSLDSNYGYTFGSGTRLTVV.